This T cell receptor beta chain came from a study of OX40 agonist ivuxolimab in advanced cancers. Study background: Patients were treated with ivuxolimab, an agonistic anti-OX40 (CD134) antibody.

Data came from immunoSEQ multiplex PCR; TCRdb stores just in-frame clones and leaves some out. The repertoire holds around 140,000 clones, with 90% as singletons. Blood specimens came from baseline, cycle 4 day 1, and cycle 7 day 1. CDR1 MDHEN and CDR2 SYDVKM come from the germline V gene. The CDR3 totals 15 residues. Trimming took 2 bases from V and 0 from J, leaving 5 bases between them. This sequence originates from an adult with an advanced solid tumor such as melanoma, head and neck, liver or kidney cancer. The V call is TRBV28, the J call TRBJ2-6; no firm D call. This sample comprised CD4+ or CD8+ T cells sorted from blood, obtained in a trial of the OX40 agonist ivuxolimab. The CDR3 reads CASSLGDSGANVLTF. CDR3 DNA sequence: TGTGCCAGCAGTTTAGGAGACTCTGGGGCCAACGTCCTGACTTTC.